A selection of T cell receptor beta chains follows, all from one sample in a study of blood T cell repertoires in COVID-19. Profiled with immunoSEQ multiplex PCR; TCRdb holds only in-frame clones, not every one. The table lists 150,000 or so clones, roughly 88% of them singletons. Sequences were obtained from peripheral blood. These receptors came from a man between 18 and 35 years old with acute or convalescent COVID-19. The CDR3 runs from the conserved cysteine through the conserved F or W. A D gene is named only where the DNA matches it firmly. Rows give clone size only sometimes, using once, few, many, or a class for an expanded clone.

.	TRBV6-5	TRBJ1-5	TRBD1	TGTGCCAGCACTACACCCGGGACAGGGAATCAGCCCCAGCATTTT	CASTTPGTGNQPQHF
.	TRBV6-1	TRBJ1-2	.	TGTGCCAGCAGTGAACCTCCCTGGCCAGACACCTTC	CASSEPPWPDTF
.	TRBV5-6	TRBJ1-5	TRBD1	TGTGCCAGCAGCCCCAGGGTCATGACAGGGTGGCCCCGTAATCAGCCCCAGCATTTT	CASSPRVMTGWPRNQPQHF
.	TRBV7-8	TRBJ2-2	TRBD2	TGTGCCAGCAGCTTCAGACAGCCGCCGCTCCGGACTAGCGGGACGAACACCGGGGAGCTGTTTTTT	CASSFRQPPLRTSGTNTGELFF
.	TRBV27	TRBJ1-1	.	TGTGCCAGCAGTTGGGGAGGATACAACACTGAAGCTTTCTTT	CASSWGGYNTEAFF
.	TRBV12-2	TRBJ1-1	.	TGTGCAAGTCGCTCGAAGCCTGGGACAGGGGAAATCTGGGACACTGAAGCTTTCTTT	CASRSKPGTGEIWDTEAFF
few	TRBV9	TRBJ1-3	TRBD1	TGTGCCAGCAGCTCCGGGACAGACGGAAACACCATATATTTT	CASSSGTDGNTIYF
.	TRBV7-2	TRBJ1-1	.	TGTGCCAGCAGCTCCAACACCATGAGAGCCAGGGAGGGTGAAGCTTTCTTT	CASSSNTMRAREGEAFF
once	TRBV5-1	TRBJ2-1	TRBD1	TGCGCCAGCAGCATCCCACAGGGGAATGAGCAGTTCTTC	CASSIPQGNEQFF
few	TRBV27	TRBJ2-2	.	TGTGCCAGCAGTTTATTCGGTATCGGTTCGAACACCGGGGAGCTGTTTTTT	CASSLFGIGSNTGELFF
.	TRBV30	TRBJ1-5	TRBD1	TGTGCCTGGAGTCGGGCAGGGGGCCTCAATCAGCCCCAGCATTTT	CAWSRAGGLNQPQHF
.	TRBV3-1/TRBV3-2	TRBJ1-1	TRBD1	TGTGCCAGCAGCCAAGCAACGGGACAGGGGAACACTGAAGCTTTCTTT	CASSQATGQGNTEAFF
.	TRBV6-5	TRBJ1-2	TRBD1	TGTGCCAGCTCTTTCAGACAGGGAGGAGACTATGGCTACACCTTC	CASSFRQGGDYGYTF
.	TRBV6-2/TRBV6-3	TRBJ1-6	.	TGTGCCAGCAGTTACAGCCCGGGGAATTCACCCCTCCACTTT	CASSYSPGNSPLHF
once	TRBV5-1	TRBJ1-1	TRBD1	TGCGCCAGCAGCTTTAACCGGGACAGCGAAGCTTTCTTT	CASSFNRDSEAFF
.	TRBV6-5	TRBJ1-5	TRBD1	TGTGCCAGCAGTTTGACAGGGGTGTTAGGAGTCCAGCATTTT	CASSLTGVLGVQHF
.	TRBV11-2	TRBJ2-5	TRBD2	TGTGCCAGCAGCCTACGCCCTTCCGGGGGGGAAGAGACCCAGTACTTC	CASSLRPSGGEETQYF
.	TRBV7-2	TRBJ1-1	.	TGTGCCAGCAGCTTAGTATTCGGGGGAGGAGGGAACACTGAAGCTTTCTTT	CASSLVFGGGGNTEAFF
.	TRBV19	TRBJ2-7	.	TGTGCCAGTAATACTGGAGGGGAGAAGGGCTACGAGCAGTACTTC	CASNTGGEKGYEQYF
.	TRBV5-6	TRBJ2-1	.	TGTGCCAGCAGCTTGGACCCGCTTAAAGACAAAGGATACAATGAGCAGTTCTTC	CASSLDPLKDKGYNEQFF
.	TRBV9	TRBJ1-2	TRBD1	TGTGCCAGCAGCGCGGACAGGGGCCCCTATGGCTACACCTTC	CASSADRGPYGYTF
.	TRBV6-2/TRBV6-3	TRBJ1-5	.	TGTGCCAGCAGTTACTGGGGAGATCAGCCCCAGCATTTT	CASSYWGDQPQHF
.	TRBV9	TRBJ1-4	.	TGTGCCAGCAGCGTAGACGGGGGGACTAATGAAAAACTGTTTTTT	CASSVDGGTNEKLFF
.	TRBV25-1	TRBJ2-7	TRBD1	TGTGCCAGCCTACTGACAGGGGGTAACGAGCAGTACTTC	CASLLTGGNEQYF
.	TRBV6-5	TRBJ2-7	.	TGTGCCACCCTACACGCGGGACGTTACTACGAGCAGTACTTC	CATLHAGRYYEQYF
.	TRBV2	TRBJ2-3	TRBD1	TGTGCCAGCAGTGAAGGGGAACAGGGGACAGATACGCAGTATTTT	CASSEGEQGTDTQYF
.	TRBV9	TRBJ2-7	TRBD2	TGTGCCAGCAGCGTAGCTACTAGCGGGGGAGACGAGCAGTACTTC	CASSVATSGGDEQYF
.	TRBV15	TRBJ1-1	.	TGTGCCACCAGCAGAGATAGGGGAAGTTTCACTGAAGCTTTCTTT	CATSRDRGSFTEAFF
.	TRBV6-5	TRBJ1-2	.	TGTGCCAGCAGACCCCAGGGGCGCAGAGGCTACACCTTC	CASRPQGRRGYTF
.	TRBV19	TRBJ1-5	.	TGTGCCAGTAGTGAGGACAGTCAGCCCCAGCATTTT	CASSEDSQPQHF
.	TRBV5-1	TRBJ2-5	.	TGCGCCAGCAGCTTGGCCTCCCAAGAGACCCAGTACTTC	CASSLASQETQYF
.	TRBV9	TRBJ2-2	TRBD1	TGTGCCAGCAGCGTAGTGGACAGGGGAGGGGCCGGGGAGCTGTTTTTT	CASSVVDRGGAGELFF
.	TRBV13	TRBJ1-6	.	TGTGCCAGCAGCTTAAGGGGTGAAAATTCACCCCTCCACTTT	CASSLRGENSPLHF
.	TRBV4-1	TRBJ2-3	.	TGCGCCAGCAGCCGTGGCGATGGGCGCCGCCTGCACACAGATACGCAGTATTTT	CASSRGDGRRLHTDTQYF
once	TRBV6-5	TRBJ1-5	.	TGTGCCAGCTCCCTTTCTCGGGGAGATCAGCCCCAGCATTTT	CASSLSRGDQPQHF
.	TRBV15	TRBJ2-5	TRBD1	TGTGCCACCAGCAGACCCGACAGGGGCCAAGAGACCCAGTACTTC	CATSRPDRGQETQYF
.	TRBV6-4	TRBJ2-1	TRBD1	TGTGCCAGCAGTGATTCGGGACAGGGTGGCAATGAGCAGTTCTTC	CASSDSGQGGNEQFF
.	TRBV18	TRBJ1-1	TRBD1	TGTGCCAGCTCACCCTGGACAGGGGACTACACTGAAGCTTTCTTT	CASSPWTGDYTEAFF
.	TRBV3-1/TRBV3-2	TRBJ2-7	TRBD1	TGTGCCAGCAGCCAACAGGGGGCCGGGGCCTACGAGCAGTACTTC	CASSQQGAGAYEQYF
.	TRBV5-4	TRBJ2-5	.	TGTGCCAGCAGCCCAGTAGACAGGCCCCACCAAGAGACCCAGTACTTC	CASSPVDRPHQETQYF